This section outlines one TCR beta chain sequence together with its context. The sample belongs to a study of blood T cell repertoires in COVID-19. The V segment lost 0 bases and the J segment 8 bases; nucleotides outside the gene matches: 17. The germline V gene has CDR1 LGHNA and CDR2 YNFKEQ. The CDR3 totals 18 residues. How the authors handled the data: Reference gene primer amplification gave estimated nucleated cell counts. Repertoires were generated with immunoSEQ multiplex PCR, while TCRdb's copy carries only in-frame clones and drops some. The V and J calls and clone size are taken from that table; D and trimming were inferred from the DNA. The sample holds some 150,000 clones, about 85% seen once.

The sample was peripheral blood. The TCR was taken from a man between 60 and 75 years old who had recovered from COVID-19. The rearrangement uses TRBV4-2 and TRBJ2-5; 8 bases align to TRBD2. CDR3 loop: CASSQERTGGGSGRTQYF. The CDR3 DNA is TGTGCCAGCAGCCAAGAAAGAACGGGAGGGGGTAGTGGAAGAACCCAGTACTTC.